This passage covers 4 T cell receptor beta chains from one sample sequenced in a study of CD8+ T cells in alopecia areata. RNA, once extracted, was reverse transcribed into cDNA for use as the sequencing template. TCRdb keeps only in-frame clones here, not all; method: immunoSEQ multiplex PCR. This sample has roughly 150,000 clones, with less than 65% found just once. The specimen sequenced was CD8+ T cells sorted from blood. Source of these receptors: a human donor in good health.

This clone occurred a few times. This chain uses TRBV14 with TRBJ1-2; 9 bases agree with TRBD1. V lost 1 base and J lost 5; bases outside the gene matches: 17. The CDR3 length is 19 residues. Germline loops: CDR1 SGHDN, CDR2 FVKESK. The CDR3: CASSQGFGQGHLLTYGYTF. CDR3 nucleotides: TGTGCCAGCAGCCAAGGGTTCGGACAGGGGCATCTTCTCACTTATGGCTACACCTTC.

This clone appeared a single time. V and J are TRBV4-1 and TRBJ1-1, with no clear D. Germline V gene lookup returns CDR1 MGHRA and CDR2 YSYEKL. The CDR3 sequence is 13 residues long. The V end was cut by 2 bases, the J end by 1 base, with 5 bases between. CDR3 amino acids: CASSQQQNTEAFF. CDR3 in DNA: TGCGCCAGCAGCCAACAACAGAACACTGAAGCTTTCTTT.

V usage is TRBV5-1 and J usage is TRBJ1-1; the match to TRBD1 covers 7 bases. The CDR3 is made up of 14 amino acids. J lost 6 bases, V lost 1 base, and 6 bases had no gene match. The germline gives CDR1 SGHRS, CDR2 YFSETQ. CDR3 sequence reads: CASSLKGGVPEAFF. The CDR3 region has the DNA TGCGCCAGCAGCTTGAAAGGGGGCGTCCCTGAAGCTTTCTTT. The full variable domain, completed using reference TRBV5-1 and TRBJ1-1, is KAGVTQTPRYLIKTRGQQVTLSCSPISGHRSVSWYQQTPGQGLQFLFEYFSETQRNKGNFPGRFSGRQFSNSRSEMNVSTLELGDSALYLCASSLKGGVPEAFFGQGTRLTVV.

This sequence joins TRBV29-1 and TRBJ2-7; TRBD1 is a possible D gene (6 bases). The ends were cut back, 1 base at V and 7 bases at J, with 11 bases in the middle. The CDR3 has 12 residues. CDR1 is SQVTM, CDR2 ANQGSEA, per germline. The CDR3 DNA is TGCAGCGTTGAAGCAGGGGTGAAAGAGCAGTACTTC. Translation gives CSVEAGVKEQYF.